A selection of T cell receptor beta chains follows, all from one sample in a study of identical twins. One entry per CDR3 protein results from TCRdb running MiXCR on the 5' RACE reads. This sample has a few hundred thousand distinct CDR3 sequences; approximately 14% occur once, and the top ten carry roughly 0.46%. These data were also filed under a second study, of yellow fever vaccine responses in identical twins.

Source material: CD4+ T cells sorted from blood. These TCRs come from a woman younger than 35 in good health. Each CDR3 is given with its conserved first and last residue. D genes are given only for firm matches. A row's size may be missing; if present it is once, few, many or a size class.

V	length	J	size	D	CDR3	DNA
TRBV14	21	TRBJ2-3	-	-	CASSQEWGFAQRDGQSDTQYF	TGTGCCAGCAGCCAAGAATGGGGTTTTGCCCAAAGGGACGGTCAGTCGGATACGCAGTATTTT
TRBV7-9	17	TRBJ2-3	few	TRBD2	CASSLVGLARAANTQYF	TGTGCCAGCAGCTTAGTCGGACTAGCACGCGCCGCAAATACGCAGTATTTT
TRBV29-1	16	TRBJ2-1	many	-	CSVVTPPGGSYNEQFF	TGCAGCGTTGTAACCCCCCCGGGCGGATCCTACAATGAGCAGTTCTTC
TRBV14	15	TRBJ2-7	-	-	CASSQGTGPAYEQYF	TGTGCCAGCAGCCAAGGAACAGGGCCCGCCTACGAGCAGTACTTC
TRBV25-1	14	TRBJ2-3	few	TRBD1	CASSDFGTGDTQYF	TGTGCCAGCAGTGATTTTGGGACAGGAGATACGCAGTATTTT
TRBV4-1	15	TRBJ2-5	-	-	CASSQGQLAGETQYF	TGCGCCAGCAGCCAAGGTCAACTAGCTGGGGAGACCCAGTACTTC
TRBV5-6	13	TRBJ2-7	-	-	CASQKTNSYEQYF	TGTGCCAGCCAGAAGACAAACTCCTACGAGCAGTACTTC
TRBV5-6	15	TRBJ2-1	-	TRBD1	CASSSDRGRGNEQFF	TGTGCCAGCAGTTCAGACAGGGGGCGAGGAAATGAGCAGTTCTTC
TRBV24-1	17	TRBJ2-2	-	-	CATSSPPGTTNTGELFF	TGTGCCACCAGTAGCCCTCCGGGGACCACGAACACCGGGGAGCTGTTTTTT
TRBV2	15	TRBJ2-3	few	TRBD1	CASTEQGVGTDTQYF	TGTGCCAGCACCGAACAGGGGGTTGGCACAGATACGCAGTATTTT
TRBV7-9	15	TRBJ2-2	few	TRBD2	CASSRAGTYTGELFF	TGTGCCAGCAGCCGAGCGGGGACGTACACCGGGGAGCTGTTTTTT
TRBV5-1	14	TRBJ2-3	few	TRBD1	CASGPGQSTDTQYF	TGCGCCAGCGGACCGGGACAGAGCACAGATACGCAGTATTTT
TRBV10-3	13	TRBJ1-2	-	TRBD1	CAIRDRRMDGYTF	TGTGCCATCAGGGACAGGAGGATGGATGGCTACACCTTC
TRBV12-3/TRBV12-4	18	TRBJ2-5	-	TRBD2	CASSLALRGLARDETQYF	TGTGCCAGCAGTTTAGCGCTTAGGGGACTAGCTCGTGATGAGACCCAGTACTTC